Sequencing of this T cell receptor beta chain was carried out in a study of blood T cell repertoires in COVID-19. V dropped 1 base and J dropped 10; count of bases not matched to a gene: 7. The germline V gene encodes CDR1 MNHEY and CDR2 SVGAGI. The CDR3 covers 15 residues. Original processing notes: The authors estimated nucleated cell counts from reference gene primer amplification. Assay: immunoSEQ multiplex PCR; the TCRdb copy retains only in-frame clones and omits some. The V and J calls and clone size are taken from that table; D and trimming were inferred from the DNA. The table records about 460,000 clones, approximately 86% of them present only once.

Sequencing was performed on PBMCs or T cells enriched from blood (not recorded which). The sequence was collected from an older woman who had recovered from COVID-19. J is TRBJ1-6 and V is TRBV6-5, with 7 bases that match TRBD1. In DNA, the CDR3 is TGTGCCAGCAGTTACTTGGAGGGGGCGAGATCACCCCTCCACTTT. It translates to CASSYLEGARSPLHF.